The 23 T cell receptor beta chains presented below share a single source sample, sequenced in a study of T cells in lung cancer brain metastases. Clones were sequenced by immunoSEQ multiplex PCR, and TCRdb holds only the in-frame ones, with some missing. The data show a few thousand clones, 90% seen once. The sequenced material came from tumor tissue from the primary lung tumor. All receptors come from a man aged 70 or older with non-small cell lung cancer.

This chain joins TRBV12-5 and TRBJ1-1; D gene ambiguous. V was shortened by 2 bases and J by 6 bases, with 13 bases between the two germline ends. This CDR3 is 14 amino acids long. Germline V gene data show CDR1 as LGHNT and CDR2 as FRNRAP. This chain's CDR3 is CASGLSTGVAEAFF. CDR3 in DNA: TGTGCTAGTGGTTTGTCTACTGGTGTAGCTGAAGCTTTCTTT.

The chain joins TRBV2 to TRBJ1-2; tentative D call: TRBD1 (5 bases). This CDR3 comprises 12 residues. The germline CDR1 and CDR2 sequences are SNHLY and FYNNEI. Trimming removed 2 bases from V and 6 bases from J, with 7 bases in between. CDR3 nucleotide sequence: TGTGCCAGCAGTGAAAGGGGCAATGGCTACACCTTC. It specifies CASSERGNGYTF. The full variable domain, completed using reference TRBV2 and TRBJ1-2, is EPEVTQTPSHQVTQMGQEVILRCVPISNHLYFYWYRQILGQKVEFLVSFYNNEISEKSEIFDDQFSVERPDGSNFTLKIRSTKLEDSAMYFCASSERGNGYTFGSGTRLTVV.

This clone was observed a single time. Other DNA sequences in this specimen translate into the identical CDR3. V and J are TRBV14 and TRBJ2-7; D is unresolved. Trimming took 5 bases from V and 2 from J, leaving 7 bases between them. This CDR3 is 12 amino acids long. The V gene's germline CDR1 is SGHDN and CDR2 FVKESK. The CDR3, as DNA: TGTGCCAGCAGCAAAGGACCCTACGAGCAGTACTTC. Residues: CASSKGPYEQYF.

The chain is built from TRBV30 and TRBJ1-1; 8 bases align to TRBD1. Germline assignment: CDR1 GTSNPN and CDR2 SVGIG (reference sequence). Losses at the gene ends were 2 bases for V and 4 bases for J; bases not matched to a gene: 18. The length of the CDR3 is 18 residues. CDR3 coding DNA: TGTGCCTGGAGTCTACCAGACAGGGGCCTACTAGGGGGCACTGAAGCTTTCTTT. Its protein product is CAWSLPDRGLLGGTEAFF.

This chain joins TRBV7-2 and TRBJ2-1; 11 bases align to TRBD2. The CDR3 has 16 residues. Trimming cost V 5 bases and J 9 bases; bases outside gene matches: 12. Germline assignment: CDR1 SGHTA and CDR2 FQGNSA. CDR3 sequence reads: CASSRASGRRLGEQFF. DNA for the CDR3: TGTGCCAGCAGCAGGGCTAGCGGGAGGAGATTAGGTGAGCAGTTCTTC. Full variable domain (rest looked up from reference TRBV7-2 and TRBJ2-1): GAGVSQSPSNKVTEKGKDVELRCDPISGHTALYWYRQSLGQGLEFLIYFQGNSAPDKSGLPSDRFSAERTGGSVSTLTIQRTQQEDSAVYLCASSRASGRRLGEQFFGPGTRLTVL.

The chain uses TRBV7-3 and TRBJ2-7, with 8 bases lining up with TRBD2. CDR1 and CDR2 from the germline V gene are SGHTA and FQGTGA. The CDR3 has 15 residues. With V trimmed by 3 bases and J by 5 bases, 9 bases remained unmatched. CDR3 residues: CASSFLAGGPHEQYF. DNA of the CDR3: TGTGCCAGCAGCTTCCTGGCGGGAGGCCCCCACGAGCAGTACTTC.

This rearrangement joins TRBV29-1 to TRBJ2-5, with D uncertain. This CDR3 comprises 13 residues. CDR1 SQVTM and CDR2 ANQGSEA come from the germline V gene. Trimming left V 0 bases short and J 7 bases short, with 12 bases between. CDR3 amino acids: CSVEDVDFGTQYF. In DNA, the CDR3 is TGCAGCGTTGAAGATGTCGACTTCGGGACCCAGTACTTC.

The chain couples TRBV15 to TRBJ2-3; the match to TRBD2 covers 9 bases. Trimming at V came to 0 bases and at J to 1 base, leaving 2 bases not matched to a gene. This CDR3 spans 16 amino acids. CDR1 and CDR2 from the germline V gene are LNHNV and YYDKDF (reference sequence). CDR3 loop: CATSRDWTSGTDTQYF. Written as DNA, the CDR3 is TGTGCCACCAGCAGAGATTGGACTAGCGGCACAGATACGCAGTATTTT.

The genes are TRBV7-2 and TRBJ2-1; D remains ambiguous. Germline assignment: CDR1 SGHTA and CDR2 FQGNSA. Deletions cut 4 bases from V and 8 bases from J, with 9 bases between. The CDR3 totals 12 residues. The DNA of the CDR3 is TGTGCCAGCAGCTCCCCTTGGGATGAGCAGTTCTTC. Encoded protein: CASSSPWDEQFF.

This chain uses TRBV6-6 with TRBJ2-7; D unresolved. Trimming took 8 bases from V and 3 from J, leaving 11 bases between them. The CDR3 length is 12 residues. Germline V gene data show CDR1 as MNHNY and CDR2 as SVGAGI (reference sequence). This CDR3 reads CASLALDYEQYF. In DNA, the CDR3 is TGTGCCAGCCTGGCTTTGGACTACGAGCAGTACTTC.

V and J are TRBV15 and TRBJ2-5; 8 bases agree with TRBD2. The V gene end was trimmed by 5 bases and the J gene end by 7 bases; junction bases not matched to a gene: 18. Germline assignment: CDR1 LNHNV and CDR2 YYDKDF (reference sequence). The CDR3 consists of 17 residues. CDR3 in amino acids: CATSPGGGQPLPGTQYF. Written as DNA, the CDR3 is TGTGCCACCAGCCCGGGGGGGGGTCAACCCCTCCCAGGGACCCAGTACTTC.

This clone was picked up a small number of times. The DNA for the CDR3 is TGTGCCAGCAGCCTTCCGGGACGAGGGCGAGAGCAGTACTTC. This gives the protein CASSLPGRGREQYF. This sequence joins TRBV5-4 and TRBJ2-7; D could derive from TRBD1 or TRBD2 (5 bases each). This CDR3 is 14 amino acids long. Germline CDR1 and CDR2: SGHNT and YYREEE (reference sequence). V was clipped by 4 bases and J by 7 bases, with 18 bases between them.

The genes are TRBV5-4 and TRBJ2-3; 10 nucleotides align to TRBD2. This CDR3 comprises 15 residues. CDR1 and CDR2 from the germline V gene are SGHNT and YYREEE (reference sequence). The ends lost 0 bases at V and 7 bases at J; junction bases unmatched: 5. The CDR3 is CASSLGGTSEHTQYF. The CDR3 nucleotides read TGTGCCAGCAGCTTGGGAGGGACTAGCGAACATACGCAGTATTTT.

The chain couples TRBV9 to TRBJ2-5; the match to TRBD2 covers 15 bases. V shed 2 bases and J 5 bases; nucleotides not matched to a gene: 7. The CDR3 is 17 amino acids. Looked up from germline, CDR1 is SGDLS and CDR2 is YYNGEE. CDR3 residues: CASSVAPGLAGGETQYF. The CDR3, as DNA: TGTGCCAGCAGCGTGGCCCCGGGACTAGCGGGGGGCGAGACCCAGTACTTC.

V usage is TRBV5-4 and J usage is TRBJ2-5; D is perhaps TRBD1 or TRBD2 (5 bases each). The CDR3 consists of 14 residues. V lost 4 bases, J lost 11 bases, and 21 bases lay in between. Germline assignment: CDR1 SGHNT and CDR2 YYREEE (reference sequence). The CDR3 DNA reads TGTGCCAGCAGCCTTCCGGGACGAGGGCGAGAGCAGTACTTC. This encodes CASSLPGRGREQYF.

This clone was recorded only once. The rearrangement joins TRBV28 to TRBJ1-1; D ambiguous. The CDR3 consists of 14 residues. Trimming stripped 6 bases from V and 1 base from J, with 12 bases between. Germline values: CDR1 MDHEN, CDR2 SYDVKM. The CDR3: CASSPDIPNTEAFF. For the CDR3, the DNA is TGTGCCAGCAGCCCTGACATACCGAACACTGAAGCTTTCTTT.

CDR3 residues: CASSPSSDWPQHF. CDR3 bases: TGTGCCAGCTCACCTTCATCTGACTGGCCCCAGCATTTT. The chain combines TRBV18 with TRBJ1-5; no firm D call. V lost 3 bases and J lost 9, with 12 bases in between. Germline V gene data show CDR1 as KGHSH and CDR2 as LQKENI. CDR3 length: 13 residues.

This chain connects TRBV9 to TRBJ2-7, with 8 bases lining up with TRBD2. V was clipped by 2 bases and J by 1 base; unmatched bases: 5. This CDR3 region has 15 residues. The germline gives CDR1 SGDLS, CDR2 YYNGEE. CDR3 region: CASSVVPGGSYEQYF. The CDR3 coding sequence is TGTGCCAGCAGCGTCGTCCCGGGGGGGTCCTACGAGCAGTACTTC.

The gene calls are TRBV4-3 and TRBJ1-5; perhaps TRBD1 as D (5 bases). This CDR3 comprises 15 residues. V was cut by 4 bases and J by 0 bases, with 10 bases left in between. Germline CDR1 and CDR2: LGHNA and YSLEER. The CDR3 sequence: CASSPDSYSNQPQHF. The CDR3 DNA sequence: TGCGCCAGCAGCCCCGACAGTTATAGCAATCAGCCCCAGCATTTT.

The V gene is TRBV18, the J gene TRBJ2-7, with D hard to call. CDR1 and CDR2 (germline): KGHSH, LQKENI. V lost 3 bases and J lost 2, with 5 bases in between. CDR3 size: 12 residues. The CDR3 bases are TGTGCCAGCTCACCGGACCCCTACGAGCAGTACTTC. As protein: CASSPDPYEQYF.

This clone occurred once. The chain couples TRBV6-5 to TRBJ1-5; weak D call: TRBD1 (5 bases). The V end was cut by 5 bases, the J end by 2 bases, with 7 bases between. The germline CDR1 and CDR2 sequences are MNHEY and SVGAGI. The CDR3 spans 13 residues. The CDR3 nucleotides read TGTGCCAGCAGTACACAGGGCAATCAGCCCCAGCATTTT. Protein: CASSTQGNQPQHF.

The genes are TRBV5-4 and TRBJ2-7; TRBD2 matches 14 bases. V lost 4 bases to trimming and J lost 2 bases; unmatched junction nucleotides: 8. There are 17 residues in the CDR3. Germline V gene sequence: CDR1 SGHNT, CDR2 YYREEE (reference sequence). The CDR3 DNA sequence: TGTGCCAGCAGCCCGGGGACTAGCGGGAGTTTAACCTACGAGCAGTACTTC. It translates to CASSPGTSGSLTYEQYF.

This rearrangement joins TRBV11-1 to TRBJ2-7, with D perhaps matching TRBD1 (5 bases). The CDR3 runs to 15 residues. The V gene's germline CDR1 is SGHAT and CDR2 FQDESV (reference sequence). Trimming left V 3 bases short and J 0 bases short, with 12 bases between. CDR3: CASSFYSDISYEQYF. The CDR3 region has the DNA TGTGCCAGCAGCTTCTACTCGGACATCTCCTACGAGCAGTACTTC.